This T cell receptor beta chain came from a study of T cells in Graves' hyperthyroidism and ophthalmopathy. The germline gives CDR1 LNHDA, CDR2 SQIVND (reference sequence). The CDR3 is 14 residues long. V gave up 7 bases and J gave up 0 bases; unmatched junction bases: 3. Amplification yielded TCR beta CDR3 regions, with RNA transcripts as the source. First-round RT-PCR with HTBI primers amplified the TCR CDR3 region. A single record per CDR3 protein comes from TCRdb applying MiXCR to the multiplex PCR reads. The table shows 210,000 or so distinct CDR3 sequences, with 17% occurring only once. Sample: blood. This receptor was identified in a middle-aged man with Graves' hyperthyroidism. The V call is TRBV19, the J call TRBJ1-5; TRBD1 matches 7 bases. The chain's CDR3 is CASNRGRSNQPQHF. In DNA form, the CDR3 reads TGTGCCAGTAACAGGGGACGTAGCAATCAGCCCCAGCATTTT. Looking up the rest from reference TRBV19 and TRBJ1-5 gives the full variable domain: DGGITQSPKYLFRKEGQNVTLSCEQNLNHDAMYWYRQDPGQGLRLIYYSQIVNDFQKGDIAEGYSVSREKKESFPLTVTSAQKNPTAFYLCASNRGRSNQPQHFGDGTRLSIL.